Described below is a single TCR beta chain sequence and its context. The data belong to a study of blood T cell repertoires in COVID-19. In the original workflow: Amplification with reference gene primers provided the estimates of nucleated cell counts. Only in-frame clones appear in the TCRdb table, and some are missing; sequencing was by immunoSEQ multiplex PCR. V, J and clone size reflect that table, while D and trimming were determined from the DNA. The sample has about 99,000 clones; 84% are singletons. V shed 4 bases and J 0 bases; nucleotides not matched to a gene: 12. This CDR3 is 17 amino acids long. Germline V lookup: CDR1 SGHRS, CDR2 YFSETQ.

The sample was peripheral blood. This TCR derives from a man between 60 and 70 years old with acute or convalescent COVID-19. The rearrangement uses TRBV5-1 and TRBJ1-1; 7 bases are a match to TRBD1. The CDR3 DNA follows: TGCGCCAGCAGCCCCCAAGGGACAGTCCTAATGAACACTGAAGCTTTCTTT. It translates to CASSPQGTVLMNTEAFF.